A selection of T cell receptor beta chains follows, all from one sample in a study of blood T cell repertoires in COVID-19. The assay was immunoSEQ multiplex PCR, and TCRdb's table has in-frame clones only and misses some. The sample holds 250,000 or so clones; 85% to 90% are singletons and the top ten take over 4%. The sequencing input was PBMCs or T cells enriched from blood (not recorded which). The source of these receptors is a woman in her twenties or thirties with acute COVID-19. The CDR3 runs from the conserved cysteine through the conserved F or W. Each record gives: CDR3 DNA, CDR3 protein, clone size, D gene, J gene, V gene. The D gene is left open where the match is weak. Some rows mark clone size as missing; the rest say once, few, many or name a class of expanded clone.

DNA: TGTGCCAGCAGCTTCGTATCTAATGAAAAACTGTTTTTT
CDR3: CASSFVSNEKLFF
size: NA
D: NA
J: TRBJ1-4
V: TRBV7-8

DNA: TGTGCCAGCAGTTACCTAGCGCACTACGAGCAGTACTTC
CDR3: CASSYLAHYEQYF
size: NA
D: NA
J: TRBJ2-7
V: TRBV6-2/TRBV6-3

DNA: TGTGCCAGCAGTTCAGGGGACGGCTACACCTTC
CDR3: CASSSGDGYTF
size: NA
D: NA
J: TRBJ1-2
V: TRBV6-5

DNA: TGTGCCAGCACCAGTCCCGCAGATACGCAGTATTTT
CDR3: CASTSPADTQYF
size: few
D: NA
J: TRBJ2-3
V: TRBV27

DNA: TGTGCCAGCATCCTAGCGGGAGACTACGAGCAGTACTTC
CDR3: CASILAGDYEQYF
size: NA
D: TRBD2
J: TRBJ2-7
V: TRBV7-9

DNA: TGTGCCTCAGACCCCCTCGGGGGGCGCGGGACCGGGGAGCTGTTTTTT
CDR3: CASDPLGGRGTGELFF
size: NA
D: NA
J: TRBJ2-2
V: TRBV19

DNA: TGTGCCAGCAGCTTCCTTCCGTACCAAGAGACCCAGTACTTC
CDR3: CASSFLPYQETQYF
size: NA
D: NA
J: TRBJ2-5
V: TRBV5-8

DNA: TGTGCCAGCAGGTCAGGGCAGGGATATAGCAATCAGCCCCAGCATTTT
CDR3: CASRSGQGYSNQPQHF
size: once
D: NA
J: TRBJ1-5
V: TRBV28

DNA: TGTGCCAGCAGTTTTCAGGGGGAACTGCTCGGAAACACCATATATTTT
CDR3: CASSFQGELLGNTIYF
size: NA
D: TRBD1
J: TRBJ1-3
V: TRBV28

DNA: TGTGCCAGCAGTGAAGAGGAGAGGGCGTCCGTAACCGGGGAGCTGTTTTTT
CDR3: CASSEEERASVTGELFF
size: NA
D: NA
J: TRBJ2-2
V: TRBV2

DNA: TGTGCCTGGAGGCTAGCGGGAGACGAGCAGTACTTC
CDR3: CAWRLAGDEQYF
size: few
D: TRBD2
J: TRBJ2-7
V: TRBV30

DNA: TGTGCCATCAGTGAGGGACAGGGAGATTACGAGCAGTACTTC
CDR3: CAISEGQGDYEQYF
size: NA
D: TRBD1
J: TRBJ2-7
V: TRBV10-3

DNA: TGTGCCAGCAGTCCAGGACTAGCGGGAGATCCCTACGAGCAGTACTTC
CDR3: CASSPGLAGDPYEQYF
size: NA
D: TRBD2
J: TRBJ2-7
V: TRBV27

DNA: TGTGCCAGCATGGTCGACAGGATTAACTACGAGCAGTACTTC
CDR3: CASMVDRINYEQYF
size: NA
D: NA
J: TRBJ2-7
V: TRBV2

DNA: TGTGCCAGCAGCTCCTCTAGCTACGACGAGCAGTACTTC
CDR3: CASSSSSYDEQYF
size: NA
D: NA
J: TRBJ2-7
V: TRBV7-9

DNA: TGTGCCAGCAGTCACTCCGGGCAGGGTGAAACTAATGAAAAACTGTTTTTT
CDR3: CASSHSGQGETNEKLFF
size: NA
D: NA
J: TRBJ1-4
V: TRBV28

DNA: TGTGCCAGCAGCTCGCCGGGACAGGGGATGAACACTGAAGCTTTCTTT
CDR3: CASSSPGQGMNTEAFF
size: NA
D: TRBD1
J: TRBJ1-1
V: TRBV5-5

DNA: TGTGCCAGCAGCTTGTTTCTAGGGGGCGAGCAGTACTTC
CDR3: CASSLFLGGEQYF
size: NA
D: NA
J: TRBJ2-7
V: TRBV5-6

DNA: TGTGCCAGCAGCCAAGATATTGCAAGTCCTACGGGGTCCCAGTACTTC
CDR3: CASSQDIASPTGSQYF
size: NA
D: NA
J: TRBJ2-5
V: TRBV14

DNA: TGCGCCAGCAGTGAGTCGAGGACAGCTAACACTGAAGCTTTCTTT
CDR3: CASSESRTANTEAFF
size: once
D: NA
J: TRBJ1-1
V: TRBV10-1

DNA: TGTGCCATCAGCGCTAGCGGGAGGGGCCCAGATACGCAGTATTTT
CDR3: CAISASGRGPDTQYF
size: NA
D: TRBD2
J: TRBJ2-3
V: TRBV10-3

DNA: TGTGCCAGCAGTACAAACCCACATAGCGGGAGTTTCTACAATGAGCAGTTCTTC
CDR3: CASSTNPHSGSFYNEQFF
size: NA
D: TRBD2
J: TRBJ2-1
V: TRBV27

DNA: TGCAGTGCTTACTCCTACGAGCAGTACTTC
CDR3: CSAYSYEQYF
size: NA
D: NA
J: TRBJ2-7
V: TRBV20-1

DNA: TGTGCCACCAGTGGAGTGGTGGGTGGCGACGAGCAGTACTTC
CDR3: CATSGVVGGDEQYF
size: NA
D: NA
J: TRBJ2-7
V: TRBV6-2/TRBV6-3

DNA: TGTGCCAGCAGTTTAGGTCTGGACAGGGGTAAGCCCCAGCATTTT
CDR3: CASSLGLDRGKPQHF
size: NA
D: TRBD1
J: TRBJ1-5
V: TRBV28

DNA: TGTGCCACCAGCTGGAAGACAGGGGCGGAAGAAAAACTGTTTTTT
CDR3: CATSWKTGAEEKLFF
size: once
D: TRBD1
J: TRBJ1-4
V: TRBV15

DNA: TGTGCCAGCAGCCCCCGGGACAGGACGGGAGAGCAGTACTTC
CDR3: CASSPRDRTGEQYF
size: NA
D: TRBD1
J: TRBJ2-7
V: TRBV11-1

DNA: TGTGCCAGTAGTATACCACCATCAAGCCCTGTGCATTTT
CDR3: CASSIPPSSPVHF
size: NA
D: NA
J: TRBJ1-5
V: TRBV19

DNA: TGTGCCAGCAGTTTGGCCAGAAACTACGAGCAGTACTTC
CDR3: CASSLARNYEQYF
size: once
D: NA
J: TRBJ2-7
V: TRBV28

DNA: TGCGCCAGCAGCTCGGGGACAGGGGGCTACGAGCAGTACTTC
CDR3: CASSSGTGGYEQYF
size: NA
D: TRBD1
J: TRBJ2-7
V: TRBV5-1

DNA: TGTGCCAGTAGTCGGGGGGGAGCTTCTGGGGCCAACGTCCTGACTTTC
CDR3: CASSRGGASGANVLTF
size: NA
D: TRBD2
J: TRBJ2-6
V: TRBV19

DNA: TGTGCCAGCAGCCTAGGGACAGGGTATAACTATGGCTACACCTTC
CDR3: CASSLGTGYNYGYTF
size: NA
D: TRBD1
J: TRBJ1-2
V: TRBV3-1/TRBV3-2

DNA: TGTGCCAGCAGGACAAGTCTTTTGGACGAGCAGTACTTC
CDR3: CASRTSLLDEQYF
size: NA
D: NA
J: TRBJ2-7
V: TRBV28

DNA: TGTGCCAGCAGCCCCACAGGGGTGTATAACATTCAGTACTTC
CDR3: CASSPTGVYNIQYF
size: NA
D: TRBD1
J: TRBJ2-4
V: TRBV7-9

DNA: TGTGCCAGCAGTCCCCGGGACAGGCCTAGCACAGATACGCAGTATTTT
CDR3: CASSPRDRPSTDTQYF
size: once
D: TRBD1
J: TRBJ2-3
V: TRBV27

DNA: TGTGCCAGCAGCCCGCGGGGAGATAATTCACCCCTCCACTTT
CDR3: CASSPRGDNSPLHF
size: NA
D: NA
J: TRBJ1-6
V: TRBV3-1/TRBV3-2

DNA: TGTGCCAGCAGCGTCGGGGGCACAGATACGCAGTATTTT
CDR3: CASSVGGTDTQYF
size: once
D: NA
J: TRBJ2-3
V: TRBV7-3

DNA: TGTGCCAGCAGCATCGACAGGTCTGAAGCTTTCTTT
CDR3: CASSIDRSEAFF
size: NA
D: NA
J: TRBJ1-1
V: TRBV5-6

DNA: TGTGCCAGCAGTTTATTTGTGGGCCACGAGCAGTACTTC
CDR3: CASSLFVGHEQYF
size: NA
D: NA
J: TRBJ2-7
V: TRBV28

DNA: TGTGCCAGCTCACCACAATCGGACAGGGGTAGTGAAGCTTTCTTT
CDR3: CASSPQSDRGSEAFF
size: NA
D: TRBD1
J: TRBJ1-1
V: TRBV18

DNA: TGTGCCAGCAGTCCCCCGGACAATGGTGAAAAACTGTTTTTT
CDR3: CASSPPDNGEKLFF
size: NA
D: NA
J: TRBJ1-4
V: TRBV28

DNA: TGTGCCAGTAGTATAAACAGGAACACTGAAGCTTTCTTT
CDR3: CASSINRNTEAFF
size: NA
D: NA
J: TRBJ1-1
V: TRBV19